These 18 T cell receptor beta chains originate from one sample sequenced in a study of blood T cells in healthy people across ages. Then a second PCR, running about 6 to 12 cycles, was carried out with a sample-barcoded 5' primer and a J-beta primer mix. MiXCR, run by TCRdb on the 5' RACE reads, gives a single entry per CDR3 protein. Among about 940,000 distinct CDR3 sequences listed, under 50% were seen once. Sequencing was carried out using blood. Receptors were obtained from a young man in good health.

The chain links TRBV20-1 to TRBJ2-4; no firm D call. CDR3 length equals 13 residues. V was trimmed by 3 bases and J by 0 bases, leaving 6 bases between them. Looked up from germline, CDR1 is DFQATT and CDR2 is SNEGSKA (reference sequence). CDR3 region: CSASLLAKNIQYF. The CDR3 DNA follows: TGCAGTGCTAGTCTACTAGCCAAAAACATTCAGTACTTC.

V is TRBV4-2 and J is TRBJ2-5, with D possibly matching TRBD2 (5 bases). The J call may not be correct, given that the DNA end is closer to TRBJ2-7. The CDR3 has 16 amino acids. CDR1 is LGHNA and CDR2 is YNFKEQ in the germline V gene. The CDR3 nucleotides are TGTGCCAGCAGCGAAGCTCGGCAGGAGGTCAACTACGAGCAGTACTTC. Amino acid sequence: CASSEARQEVNYEQYF.

The chain is built from TRBV7-2 and TRBJ1-2; D not resolved. This CDR3 has 13 amino acids. Deletions cut 0 bases from V and 4 bases from J, with 6 bases between. CDR1 is SGHTA, CDR2 FQGNSA, per germline. CDR3 sequence reads: CASSLAALYGYTF. Written as DNA, the CDR3 is TGTGCCAGCAGCTTAGCAGCCCTCTATGGCTACACCTTC.

In its sample, this clonotype was seen a few times. This chain joins TRBV9 and TRBJ2-3; D not certain. CDR3 length equals 13 residues. Looked up from germline, CDR1 is SGDLS and CDR2 is YYNGEE. V lost 0 bases and J 8 bases, leaving 10 bases between the germline ends. This chain's CDR3 is CASSVADEATQYF. The CDR3 coding sequence is TGTGCCAGCAGCGTAGCTGACGAGGCTACGCAGTATTTT.

This chain joins TRBV4-1 and TRBJ1-6; D may be TRBD1 (6 bases). CDR1 and CDR2 (germline): MGHRA, YSYEKL. The CDR3 is made up of 16 amino acids. The V and J ends lost 0 bases and 9 bases respectively, with 15 bases between them. The CDR3 loop reads CASSQEGAGVTSPLHF. Written as DNA, the CDR3 is TGCGCCAGCAGCCAAGAAGGCGCAGGGGTGACTTCACCCCTCCACTTT.

The V and J genes are TRBV30 and TRBJ1-4; 9 bases agree with TRBD1. The CDR3 covers 14 residues. The V segment lost 5 bases and the J segment 8 bases; nucleotides outside the gene matches: 9. CDR1 and CDR2 (germline): GTSNPN, SVGIG (reference sequence). CDR3 in amino acids: CAWDPGTGREKLFF. Written as DNA, the CDR3 is TGTGCCTGGGATCCCGGGACAGGGCGGGAAAAACTGTTTTTT. The full variable domain, with the rest looked up from reference TRBV30 and TRBJ1-4, is SQTIHQWPATLVQPVGSPLSLECTVEGTSNPNLYWYRQAAGRGLQLLFYSVGIGQISSEVPQNLSASRPQDRQFILSSKKLLLSDSGFYLCAWDPGTGREKLFFGSGTQLSVL.

The sample holds a few counts of this clonotype. V is TRBV20-1 and J is TRBJ2-7, with D perhaps matching TRBD2 (5 bases). V was clipped by 1 base and J by 5 bases, with 12 bases between them. The CDR3 length is 13 residues. Germline CDR1 is DFQATT and CDR2 is SNEGSKA (reference sequence). The CDR3 nucleotides read TGCAGTGCTAGAGTCGGAGGTATTGACGAGCAGTACTTC. Amino acids: CSARVGGIDEQYF.

V usage is TRBV4-3 and J usage is TRBJ2-5, with unresolved D. The CDR3 is 13 amino acids. The germline V gene encodes CDR1 LGHNA and CDR2 YSLEER. V was shortened by 0 bases and J by 5 bases, with 7 bases between the two germline ends. The DNA for the CDR3 is TGCGCCAGCAGCCAAGACCCCCTGGAGACCCAGTACTTC. Protein: CASSQDPLETQYF.

This chain joins TRBV4-1 and TRBJ2-7, with 7 bases matching TRBD2. Germline CDR1 is MGHRA and CDR2 is YSYEKL. This CDR3 has 16 residues. Trimming removed 0 bases from V and 1 base from J; junction bases left unmatched: 6. The CDR3 region is CASSQDGGEGSYEQYF. In DNA, the CDR3 is TGCGCCAGCAGCCAAGATGGTGGGGAGGGTTCCTACGAGCAGTACTTC.

This clonotype was recorded a few times. This rearrangement joins TRBV12-3 or TRBV12-4 to TRBJ1-5, with D unresolved. V was pared by 2 bases and J by 4 bases, with 9 bases between. The CDR3 loop spans 14 amino acids. In nucleotides, the CDR3 is TGTGCCAGCAGTTTAAGACGGATTAATCAGCCCCAGCATTTT. Its translation: CASSLRRINQPQHF.

The rearrangement joins TRBV7-9 to TRBJ1-5, with unresolved D. The germline V gene encodes CDR1 SEHNR and CDR2 FQNEAQ (reference sequence). The CDR3 runs to 17 residues. V was shortened by 2 bases and J by 1 base, with 15 bases between the two germline ends. CDR3 residues: CASSLLNGRRSNQPQHF. DNA of the CDR3: TGTGCCAGCAGCTTATTAAATGGTCGGCGGAGCAATCAGCCCCAGCATTTT. Full variable domain (remainder filled in from reference TRBV7-9 and TRBJ1-5): DTGVSQNPRHKITKRGQNVTFRCDPISEHNRLYWYRQTLGQGPEFLTYFQNEAQLEKSRLLSDRFSAERPKGSFSTLEIQRTEQGDSAMYLCASSLLNGRRSNQPQHFGDGTRLSIL.

V and J are TRBV27 and TRBJ2-7; D is perhaps TRBD2 (6 bases). The closer fit of TRBJ2-5 to the DNA end suggests the J call may be wrong. Germline V CDR1 and CDR2: MNHEY, SMNVEV (reference sequence). This CDR3 spans 14 amino acids. The CDR3 DNA is TGTGCCAGCAGTTCCCTGGAGGGCTGGGAGACCCAGTACTTC. Translation gives CASSSLEGWETQYF.

A note on this clonotype: Relative to the germline gene, one junction end is altered; a read error may explain this. The CDR3 sequence is CAGSSTLDSGAQETQYF. CDR3 coding DNA: TGTGCCGGCAGCTCGACCCTGGATTCAGGGGCCCAAGAGACCCAGTACTTC. This chain links TRBV7-2 with TRBJ2-5; TRBD1 might be the D (6 bases). This CDR3 is built from 17 residues. Germline V CDR1 and CDR2: SGHTA, FQGNSA.

The chain is built from TRBV15 and TRBJ2-7; D is undetermined. Trimming took 0 bases from V and 5 from J, leaving 8 bases between them. The CDR3 is made up of 13 amino acids. Germline lookup yields CDR1 LNHNV and CDR2 YYDKDF (reference sequence). The CDR3 DNA reads TGTGCCACCAGCAGAGATTGGGTTAACGAGCAGTACTTC. Protein product: CATSRDWVNEQYF.

The rearrangement links TRBV6-2 or TRBV6-3 to TRBJ2-7; no firm D call. The CDR3 is 10 residues long. Germline V gene lookup returns CDR1 MNHEY and CDR2 SVGEGT. Trimming removed 8 bases at V and 2 bases at J, with 4 bases between. The CDR3 spells CASETYEQYF. DNA of the CDR3: TGTGCCAGCGAAACCTACGAGCAGTACTTC.

The rearrangement uses TRBV7-9 and TRBJ1-5, with D unresolved. In germline, CDR1 is SEHNR, CDR2 FQNEAQ (reference sequence). The CDR3 consists of 14 residues. Trimming left V 4 bases short and J 2 bases short, with 9 bases between. This CDR3 is CASSSNQGNQPQHF. For the CDR3, the DNA is TGTGCCAGCAGCTCCAATCAGGGCAATCAGCCCCAGCATTTT.

This clonotype appeared a few times. The rearrangement links TRBV5-1 to TRBJ1-6; a possible D gene is TRBD1 (5 bases). The CDR3 consists of 14 residues. Looked up from germline, CDR1 is SGHRS and CDR2 is YFSETQ. V was trimmed by 6 bases and J by 5 bases, leaving 12 bases between them. The CDR3, as DNA: TGCGCCAGCACTGGGGGTCTCGATAATTCACCCCTCCACTTT. Translated: CASTGGLDNSPLHF.

This sequence joins TRBV6-2 or TRBV6-3 and TRBJ2-2; D gene uncertain. The CDR3 extends over 13 amino acids. Looked up from germline, CDR1 is MNHEY and CDR2 is SVGEGT. Trimming pared 8 bases from V and 4 bases from J, leaving 11 bases between. In nucleotides, the CDR3 is TGTGCCAGCGGGCCGGTGGGCACCGGGGAGCTGTTTTTT. This gives the protein CASGPVGTGELFF.